The 11 T cell receptor beta chains given below trace back to one sample, sequenced in a study of blood T cell repertoires in COVID-19. Produced via immunoSEQ multiplex PCR; TCRdb's table is partial and in-frame only. The top ten clones hold around 6.2% of a sample with roughly 30,000 clones, 88% of them seen once. Sequenced material: peripheral blood. Receptors were obtained from a human donor in a cohort sampled during active COVID-19.

The rearrangement joins TRBV5-1 to TRBJ1-2; D is undetermined. This CDR3 contains 13 residues. The germline V gene has CDR1 SGHRS and CDR2 YFSETQ. V was trimmed by 4 bases and J by 2 bases, leaving 9 bases between them. The CDR3 DNA follows: TGCGCCAGCAGCGTTACAGAGAACTATGGCTACACCTTC. Translating gives CASSVTENYGYTF.

This clone appeared a few times. This rearrangement joins TRBV7-9 to TRBJ2-7; tentative D call: TRBD1 (7 bases). The CDR3 is 15 amino acids. Between the trimmed V and J ends, which lost 1 base and 5 bases, there was a span of 15 bases. Germline CDR1 SEHNR, CDR2 FQNEAQ (reference sequence). CDR3 DNA: TGTGCCAGCAGCTTAGTCGGGCAGGGGGGCAACGAGCAGTACTTC. Its translation: CASSLVGQGGNEQYF. The entire variable domain, with the rest obtained from reference TRBV7-9 and TRBJ2-7, is as follows: DTGVSQNPRHKITKRGQNVTFRCDPISEHNRLYWYRQTLGQGPEFLTYFQNEAQLEKSRLLSDRFSAERPKGSFSTLEIQRTEQGDSAMYLCASSLVGQGGNEQYFGPGTRLTVT.

The genes are TRBV7-9 and TRBJ2-7; a possible D gene is TRBD2 (5 bases). The germline V and J ends were trimmed by 4 bases and 3 bases, with 13 bases remaining between them. This CDR3 is 14 amino acids long. Germline assignment: CDR1 SEHNR and CDR2 FQNEAQ (reference sequence). The CDR3 here is CASSSGLRNYEQYF. CDR3 nucleotides: TGTGCCAGCAGCTCCGGACTGAGAAACTACGAGCAGTACTTC. The full variable domain, in which reference TRBV7-9 and TRBJ2-7 provide the parts outside the CDR3, is DTGVSQNPRHKITKRGQNVTFRCDPISEHNRLYWYRQTLGQGPEFLTYFQNEAQLEKSRLLSDRFSAERPKGSFSTLEIQRTEQGDSAMYLCASSSGLRNYEQYFGPGTRLTVT.

About this clone itself: The same CDR3 can be traced to other DNA sequences in this sample. The chain couples TRBV7-3 to TRBJ2-3, with 8 bases that match TRBD2. V lost 5 bases and J lost 0; bases outside the gene matches: 4. The CDR3 spans 15 residues. Germline V lookup: CDR1 SGHTA, CDR2 FQGTGA. CDR3 bases: TGTGCCAGCAGCAGGGCGGGGGGCAGCACAGATACGCAGTATTTT. It is translated as CASSRAGGSTDTQYF.

J is TRBJ2-2 and V is TRBV15; weak D call: TRBD1 (6 bases). The CDR3 totals 16 residues. V gave up 5 bases and J gave up 1 base, with 14 bases separating them. The V gene's germline CDR1 is LNHNV and CDR2 YYDKDF (reference sequence). The DNA for the CDR3 is TGTGCCACCAGCCGCTTTTACAGGGTGAACACCGGGGAGCTGTTTTTT. Translating it yields CATSRFYRVNTGELFF.

The CDR3 nucleotides read TGTGCCAGCAGTTTAGACATCTCGAACACTGAAGCTTTCTTT. Amino acid sequence: CASSLDISNTEAFF. This chain joins TRBV28 and TRBJ1-1, with D unresolved. The CDR3 covers 14 residues. V dropped 2 bases and J dropped 1 base, with 8 bases sitting between them. CDR1 and CDR2 from the germline V gene are MDHEN and SYDVKM.

Worth noting for this clone: One end of the junction is discordant with germline, which a read error may explain. The V call is TRBV20-1, the J call TRBJ1-2; possibly TRBD1 for D (6 bases). Looked up from germline, CDR1 is DFQATT and CDR2 is SNEGSKA (reference sequence). This CDR3 contains 16 residues. The CDR3 is CSASPDPRGARHGCAF. CDR3 DNA: TGCAGTGCTAGTCCGGACCCGCGGGGGGCGAGACATGGCTGCGCCTTC.

This clone has only one observation. The chain couples TRBV18 to TRBJ2-5; the D gene is possibly TRBD2 (6 bases). The CDR3 covers 17 residues. Trimming left V 3 bases short and J 5 bases short, with 22 bases between. Germline CDR1 reads KGHSH; CDR2 reads LQKENI. CDR3 region: CASSPGMLWAGGETQYF. The CDR3, as DNA: TGTGCCAGCTCACCTGGAATGCTCTGGGCAGGAGGGGAGACCCAGTACTTC.

V and J are TRBV11-1 and TRBJ2-7; TRBD1 agrees at 9 bases. Trimming cost V 0 bases and J 2 bases; bases outside gene matches: 11. The CDR3 loop spans 18 amino acids. Germline-derived CDR1 and CDR2 are SGHAT and FQDESV (reference sequence). This CDR3 is CASSLATGTGSNTYEQYF. As DNA, the CDR3 is TGTGCCAGCAGCTTAGCTACCGGGACAGGGTCGAATACCTACGAGCAGTACTTC.

The chain joins TRBV10-2 to TRBJ2-3; tentative D call: TRBD1 (6 bases). The CDR3 spans 16 residues. Germline assignment: CDR1 WSHSY and CDR2 SAAADI. Trimming removed 0 bases from V and 2 bases from J, with 12 bases in between. This CDR3 is CASSESVGAHTDTQYF. The CDR3 region has the DNA TGCGCCAGCAGTGAGTCGGTGGGGGCCCACACAGATACGCAGTATTTT.

J is TRBJ1-5 and V is TRBV20-1; D gene ambiguous. Germline CDR1 DFQATT, CDR2 SNEGSKA (reference sequence). V gave up 3 bases and J gave up 4 bases, with 7 bases separating them. The CDR3 spans 12 residues. CDR3 loop: CSASRRNQPQHF. The DNA for the CDR3 is TGCAGTGCTAGTCGGCGGAATCAGCCCCAGCATTTT.